This record concerns one T cell receptor beta chain sequence. Its antigen is as yet unknown. Once obtained from cultured CD4+ T cells, the DNA was sequenced using the Oncomine TCR Beta short-read assay. It was from cultured CD4+ T cells that genomic DNA was extracted. TCRdb reanalysed the PCR reads using MiXCR and keeps one entry per CDR3 protein. The table lists about 4,400 distinct CDR3 sequences, about 19% of them singletons. Treatment given: roughly ten-day PBMC culture with coronavirus spike peptide pools or control peptides (ViraFEST assay). The source of the sample is a study of vaccination and CD4 T cells after COVID-19. On the study more broadly: Testing by nasal swab PCR showed convalescent patients to be SARS-CoV-2 positive; roughly ten were mild and one was severe. The study's findings and limits: The rise in median SARS-CoV-2-reactive clonotypes, from around 19 to 38, was not significant.

Germline V CDR1 and CDR2: SGHNT, YYREEE (reference sequence). V was trimmed by 0 bases and J by 0 bases, leaving 6 bases between them. The CDR3 length is 14 residues. This chain connects TRBV5-4 to TRBJ1-1, with D unresolved. The sequenced sample was CD4+ T cells from blood, cultured in vitro. This TCR derives from a human donor who had recovered from COVID-19. The CDR3 loop reads CASSLGAVNTEAFF. Here the CDR3 DNA reads TGTGCCAGCAGCTTGGGTGCGGTGAACACTGAAGCTTTCTTT.